This is a list of T cell receptor beta chains from one sample in a study of siplizumab effects on memory and regulatory T cells. Sequenced by immunoSEQ multiplex PCR; TCRdb stores in-frame clones only, minus some. Here the sample spans 56,000 or so clones, 95% to 98% being singletons. The sequenced material came from naive CD8+ T cells sorted from blood. The receptors come from a human donor in good health. Each CDR3 is given with its conserved first and last residue. A D gene is named only where the DNA matches it firmly. Clone size is given for some rows only: seen once, a few or many times, or a class if the clone is expanded.

CDR3: CASTANTGELFF
DNA: TGTGCTAGCACCGCCAACACCGGGGAGCTGTTTTTT
size: -
D: -
J: TRBJ2-2
V: TRBV7-7

CDR3: CASSFFAYEQYF
DNA: TGTGCCAGCAGTTTCTTTGCTTACGAGCAGTACTTC
size: -
D: -
J: TRBJ2-7
V: TRBV28

CDR3: CVSSLLSLAGAGNEQFF
DNA: TGTGTCAGCAGTTTATTATCGCTAGCGGGAGCGGGCAATGAGCAGTTCTTC
size: -
D: TRBD2
J: TRBJ2-1
V: TRBV27

CDR3: CASSPRERSTDTQYF
DNA: TGTGCCAGCAGCCCAAGGGAGCGGTCCACAGATACGCAGTATTTT
size: -
D: -
J: TRBJ2-3
V: TRBV9

CDR3: CASSRGAVYEQYF
DNA: TGTGCCAGCAGCCGGGGAGCGGTGTACGAGCAGTACTTC
size: -
D: -
J: TRBJ2-7
V: TRBV28

CDR3: CASTNEGLSYEQYF
DNA: TGTGCCAGCACCAACGAGGGTCTTTCCTACGAGCAGTACTTC
size: -
D: -
J: TRBJ2-7
V: TRBV6-1

CDR3: CASSLRSHEQFF
DNA: TGTGCCAGCAGCTTGCGGAGCCATGAGCAGTTCTTC
size: -
D: -
J: TRBJ2-1
V: TRBV5-6

CDR3: CSVVGQESYGYTF
DNA: TGCAGCGTTGTGGGACAGGAGTCCTATGGCTACACCTTC
size: -
D: TRBD1
J: TRBJ1-2
V: TRBV29-1

CDR3: CATSRVDTPSTDTQYF
DNA: TGTGCCACCAGCAGAGTGGACACTCCTAGCACAGATACGCAGTATTTT
size: -
D: -
J: TRBJ2-3
V: TRBV15

CDR3: CASSTGNEQFF
DNA: TGTGCCAGCAGCACAGGCAATGAGCAGTTCTTC
size: -
D: -
J: TRBJ2-1
V: TRBV6-6

CDR3: CASSNWGGTEAFF
DNA: TGTGCCAGCAGCAACTGGGGGGGCACTGAAGCTTTCTTT
size: once
D: -
J: TRBJ1-1
V: TRBV9